A single sample is the source of the 27 T cell receptor beta chains below, sequenced in a study of OX40 agonist ivuxolimab in advanced cancers. The protocol was immunoSEQ multiplex PCR, while the TCRdb copy is restricted to in-frame clones and leaves out a portion. The sample has some 40,000 clones, about nine tenths seen once. Sequenced here: CD4+ or CD8+ T cells sorted from blood, sampled in a trial of the OX40 agonist ivuxolimab. Receptor source: an adult with an advanced solid tumor such as melanoma, head and neck, liver or kidney cancer.

A note on this clone: The sample holds other DNA sequences that translate to the same CDR3. CDR3: CASSLVGDEQFF. CDR3 bases: TGTGCCAGCAGCTTAGTTGGGGATGAGCAGTTCTTC. The rearrangement joins TRBV11-2 to TRBJ2-1; D gene uncertain. Germline V lookup: CDR1 SGHAT, CDR2 FQNNGV. The CDR3 extends over 12 amino acids. V was trimmed by 1 base and J by 8 bases, leaving 6 bases between them.

V gene TRBV5-8 combines with J gene TRBJ2-7, with a weak D call TRBD1 (6 bases). The germline CDR1 and CDR2 sequences are SGHTS and YDEGEE. The V gene lost 2 bases and the J gene lost 3 bases, with 15 bases spanning the gap. The CDR3 length is 15 residues. The CDR3 DNA sequence: TGTGCCAGCAGCTTCCCCGGGACACCTAGCTACGAGCAGTACTTC. Its translation: CASSFPGTPSYEQYF.

J is TRBJ2-1 and V is TRBV28; 14 nucleotides line up with TRBD2. After removal of 6 bases from V and 4 bases from J, the junction contained 8 bases not matched to a gene. The CDR3 is 17 residues long. Germline-derived CDR1 and CDR2 are MDHEN and SYDVKM. CDR3 nucleotide sequence: TGTGCCAGCAGCCCAATCGGACTAGCGGGAGGTTACAATGAGCAGTTCTTC. Translation: CASSPIGLAGGYNEQFF.

This clone was found once. The chain joins TRBV6-5 to TRBJ2-5, with 8 bases that match TRBD1. The trim removed 2 bases at V and 5 bases at J, leaving 4 bases unmatched. Germline V gene lookup returns CDR1 MNHEY and CDR2 SVGAGI. The CDR3 runs to 14 residues. CDR3 sequence (DNA): TGTGCCAGCAGTTACACAGGGGGGAGGGAGACCCAGTACTTC. This sequence encodes CASSYTGGRETQYF.

The rearrangement joins TRBV7-2 to TRBJ2-2, with D possibly TRBD2 on 6 matching bases. The germline V and J ends were trimmed by 1 base and 7 bases, with 10 bases remaining between them. Germline CDR1 and CDR2: SGHTA and FQGNSA. There are 14 residues in the CDR3. The CDR3 DNA sequence: TGTGCCAGCAGCTTAGGCGGGAATGGCGGGGAGCTGTTTTTT. This sequence encodes CASSLGGNGGELFF.

The rearrangement links TRBV7-6 to TRBJ1-1, with a weak D call TRBD1 (5 bases). Per the germline V gene, CDR1 is SGHVS and CDR2 is FNYEAQ. CDR3 length: 15 amino acids. Trimming stripped 0 bases from V and 5 bases from J, with 13 bases between. The CDR3 region has the DNA TGTGCCAGCAGCTTAGCCGACCAGGGCGGAACTGAAGCTTTCTTT. This codes for CASSLADQGGTEAFF.

The V and J genes are TRBV28 and TRBJ1-4; a weak D match, TRBD1 (5 bases). Trimming took 6 bases from V and 0 from J, leaving 14 bases between them. The CDR3 is made up of 16 amino acids. Germline values: CDR1 MDHEN, CDR2 SYDVKM. CDR3 residues: CASSVLTAATNEKLFF. As DNA, the CDR3 is TGTGCCAGCAGCGTATTGACAGCTGCAACTAATGAAAAACTGTTTTTT.

The rearrangement links TRBV18 to TRBJ1-1, with TRBD1 as a possible D gene (5 bases). The CDR3 consists of 13 residues. V was pared by 2 bases and J by 4 bases, with 8 bases between. Germline V gene sequence: CDR1 KGHSH, CDR2 LQKENI. The CDR3 loop reads CASSPRQFTEAFF. In DNA form, the CDR3 reads TGTGCCAGCTCACCAAGACAGTTCACTGAAGCTTTCTTT.

The chain links TRBV29-1 to TRBJ2-1, with 12 bases matching TRBD2. V trimming: 2 bases; J trimming: 5 bases; junction bases outside the gene matches: 4. Germline assignment: CDR1 SQVTM and CDR2 ANQGSEA. The CDR3 runs 15 residues. CDR3 in amino acids: CSVEQGLAGNNEQFF. CDR3 DNA: TGCAGCGTTGAACAAGGACTAGCGGGGAACAATGAGCAGTTCTTC.

This clone was counted between two and nine times. The gene calls are TRBV2 and TRBJ2-1; TRBD1 aligns across 7 bases. Trimming removed 10 bases from V and 9 bases from J; junction bases left unmatched: 6. CDR3 length: 11 amino acids. CDR1 and CDR2 from the germline V gene are SNHLY and FYNNEI. The CDR3 loop is CATQQGTEQFF. The CDR3 region has the DNA TGTGCCACACAACAGGGGACTGAGCAGTTCTTC.

The chain links TRBV5-1 to TRBJ2-1; no definite D call. This CDR3 is 12 amino acids long. Germline lookup yields CDR1 SGHRS and CDR2 YFSETQ. Trimming removed 4 bases from V and 8 bases from J, with 10 bases in between. CDR3 loop: CASSTYEDEQFF. CDR3 bases: TGCGCCAGCAGCACCTATGAAGATGAGCAGTTCTTC. Full variable domain (remainder filled in from reference TRBV5-1 and TRBJ2-1): KAGVTQTPRYLIKTRGQQVTLSCSPISGHRSVSWYQQTPGQGLQFLFEYFSETQRNKGNFPGRFSGRQFSNSRSEMNVSTLELGDSALYLCASSTYEDEQFFGPGTRLTVL.

V gene TRBV28 combines with J gene TRBJ2-3; TRBD1 matches at 8 bases. Per germline, CDR1 MDHEN and CDR2 SYDVKM. After removal of 3 bases from V and 1 base from J, the junction contained 6 bases not matched to a gene. The CDR3 loop spans 16 amino acids. CDR3: CASSLLEGQGTDTQYF. The CDR3 coding sequence is TGTGCCAGCAGTTTGCTCGAGGGACAGGGCACAGATACGCAGTATTTT.

The chain has TRBV28 and TRBJ2-7; D is undetermined. The germline CDR1 and CDR2 sequences are MDHEN and SYDVKM. CDR3 length equals 11 residues. Trimming shortened V by 9 bases and J by 3 bases, and 9 bases separated the two germline ends. CDR3 sequence reads: CASTDVYEQYF. The CDR3, as DNA: TGTGCCAGTACAGATGTCTACGAGCAGTACTTC.

V is TRBV19 and J is TRBJ2-5, with D hard to call. The length of the CDR3 is 12 residues. V was clipped by 7 bases and J by 3 bases, with 9 bases between them. Germline values: CDR1 LNHDA, CDR2 SQIVND (reference sequence). The CDR3 region has the DNA TGTGCCAGTATCGTCCCGAAAGAGACCCAGTACTTC. Protein sequence: CASIVPKETQYF.

The table lists this clone with a count of one. The chain employs TRBV19 and TRBJ1-5; D gene uncertain. Germline assignment: CDR1 LNHDA and CDR2 SQIVND (reference sequence). This CDR3 region has 18 residues. Trimming removed 0 bases at V and 4 bases at J, with 19 bases between. The DNA of the CDR3 is TGTGCCAGTAGTATAGATCTATACGGGCTTGGAACAAATCAGCCCCAGCATTTT. This sequence encodes CASSIDLYGLGTNQPQHF.

This chain connects TRBV4-3 to TRBJ1-2; D ambiguous. V lost 1 base to trimming and J lost 2 bases, with 5 bases between them. This CDR3 has 13 amino acids. Looked up from germline, CDR1 is LGHNA and CDR2 is YSLEER. CDR3 coding DNA: TGCGCCAGCAGCCAAGGCCCCAACTATGGCTACACCTTC. Protein: CASSQGPNYGYTF.

The V and J genes are TRBV30 and TRBJ2-1; the D is unclear. Looked up from germline, CDR1 is GTSNPN and CDR2 is SVGIG (reference sequence). This CDR3 has 12 residues. The ends were cut back, 2 bases at V and 5 bases at J, with 7 bases in the middle. CDR3 nucleotide sequence: TGTGCCTGGAGTATACAGAACAATGAGCAGTTCTTC. Encoded protein: CAWSIQNNEQFF.

The chain uses TRBV9 and TRBJ2-1, with 14 positions matching TRBD2. This CDR3 has 16 residues. J lost 7 bases, V lost 4 bases, and 7 bases had no gene match. From germline, CDR1 is SGDLS and CDR2 YYNGEE. The CDR3 bases are TGTGCCAGCAGCCCCCTTGGGACTAGCGGGAGAAATGAGCAGTTCTTC. Protein: CASSPLGTSGRNEQFF.

The CDR3 here is CATLSDSYEQYF. In DNA form, the CDR3 reads TGTGCCACCCTTTCGGACTCCTACGAGCAGTACTTC. This chain connects TRBV25-1 to TRBJ2-7; no definite D call. V shed 10 bases and J shed 0 bases, with 10 bases lying between them. The CDR3 totals 12 residues. CDR1 MGHDK and CDR2 SYGVNS come from the germline V gene.

The genes are TRBV19 and TRBJ1-5, with 10 bases aligning to TRBD1. This CDR3 region has 15 residues. V was pared by 7 bases and J by 2 bases, with 5 bases of the junction left unmatched. Germline V gene data show CDR1 as LNHDA and CDR2 as SQIVND (reference sequence). The CDR3 loop reads CASKRQGAGNQPQHF. In DNA form, the CDR3 reads TGTGCCAGTAAGCGACAGGGGGCAGGCAATCAGCCCCAGCATTTT.

This chain links TRBV13 with TRBJ2-5, with D unresolved. The CDR3 extends over 12 amino acids. With 1 base removed from V and 2 bases from J, the gap between germline ends came to 2 bases. The germline CDR1 and CDR2 sequences are PRHDT and FYEKMQ (reference sequence). The CDR3 sequence: CASSLEQETQYF. CDR3 in DNA: TGTGCCAGCAGCTTAGAACAAGAGACCCAGTACTTC.

This chain uses TRBV7-9 with TRBJ2-7; 8 nucleotides line up with TRBD1. V shed 3 bases, J shed 6 bases, and the junction held 1 base outside the gene matches. This CDR3 comprises 12 residues. Per germline, CDR1 SEHNR and CDR2 FQNEAQ (reference sequence). The CDR3 DNA reads as TGTGCCAGCAGCTTTACAGGGGGCGAGCAGTACTTC. It is translated as CASSFTGGEQYF.

The chain uses TRBV6-6 and TRBJ2-2; 7 nucleotides align to TRBD1. The CDR3 consists of 16 residues. The V gene end was trimmed by 5 bases and the J gene end by 0 bases; junction bases not matched to a gene: 6. In germline, CDR1 is MNHNY, CDR2 SVGAGI (reference sequence). The CDR3 reads CASSKTGVPNTGELFF. In nucleotides, the CDR3 is TGTGCCAGCAGTAAAACAGGGGTTCCGAACACCGGGGAGCTGTTTTTT.

V gene TRBV10-2 combines with J gene TRBJ1-5; no reliable D call. Trimming took off 3 bases at V and 7 bases at J, with 13 bases between the two ends. The germline V gene has CDR1 WSHSY and CDR2 SAAADI. CDR3 length: 14 amino acids. The CDR3 DNA follows: TGCGCCAGCAGTGAAGGAGGGTTCCCCCAGCCCCAGCATTTT. Amino acids: CASSEGGFPQPQHF.

The chain combines TRBV27 with TRBJ2-7, with TRBD2 identical over 7 bases. Losses at the gene ends were 5 bases for V and 1 base for J; bases not matched to a gene: 8. This CDR3 comprises 15 residues. Germline loops: CDR1 MNHEY, CDR2 SMNVEV (reference sequence). This chain's CDR3 is CASSPFGGISYEQYF. The CDR3 coding sequence is TGTGCCAGCAGTCCTTTCGGGGGGATATCCTACGAGCAGTACTTC.

This sequence joins TRBV6-5 and TRBJ2-3, with 11 bases aligning to TRBD2. The CDR3 is 15 amino acids. The germline gives CDR1 MNHEY, CDR2 SVGAGI. The junction had 4 bases not matched to a gene; V was cut back by 6 bases and J by 2 bases. CDR3 region: CASSRLAGHTDTQYF. CDR3 sequence (DNA): TGTGCCAGCAGCCGACTAGCGGGGCACACAGATACGCAGTATTTT.

The chain joins TRBV4-1 to TRBJ2-5; perhaps TRBD1 as D (5 bases). The J call may not be correct, given that the DNA end is closer to TRBJ2-7. The CDR3 has 16 amino acids. CDR1 is MGHRA and CDR2 is YSYEKL in the germline V gene. DNA of the CDR3: TGCGCCAGCAGCCAAGGGGGTGGGCAGGGAAACTACGAGCAGTACTTC. Its translation: CASSQGGGQGNYEQYF.